This T cell receptor beta chain was sequenced in a study of blood T cell repertoires in COVID-19. The wider study: The origin of the acute and convalescent COVID-19 samples was the United States, Italy and Spain.

Only in-frame clones appear in the TCRdb table, and some are missing; sequencing was by immunoSEQ multiplex PCR. The sample holds 250,000 to 300,000 clones; approximately 90% are singletons and the top ten take approximately 2.5%. Participants came from around 25 US areas, aged roughly 18 to 89 years. Participant reports of clinical history set cohort assignment. In germline, CDR1 is LNHDA, CDR2 SQIVND (reference sequence). V was trimmed by 3 bases and J by 2 bases, leaving 14 bases between them. This CDR3 comprises 16 residues. The chain joins TRBV19 to TRBJ1-5; D might be TRBD1 (6 bases). This receptor was identified in a woman in her thirties or forties with acute COVID-19. Material for sequencing was PBMCs or T cells enriched from blood (not recorded which). The CDR3 coding sequence is TGTGCCAGTAGTATGAGGGGGAGGGAAGGCAATCAGCCCCAGCATTTT. Protein sequence: CASSMRGREGNQPQHF.